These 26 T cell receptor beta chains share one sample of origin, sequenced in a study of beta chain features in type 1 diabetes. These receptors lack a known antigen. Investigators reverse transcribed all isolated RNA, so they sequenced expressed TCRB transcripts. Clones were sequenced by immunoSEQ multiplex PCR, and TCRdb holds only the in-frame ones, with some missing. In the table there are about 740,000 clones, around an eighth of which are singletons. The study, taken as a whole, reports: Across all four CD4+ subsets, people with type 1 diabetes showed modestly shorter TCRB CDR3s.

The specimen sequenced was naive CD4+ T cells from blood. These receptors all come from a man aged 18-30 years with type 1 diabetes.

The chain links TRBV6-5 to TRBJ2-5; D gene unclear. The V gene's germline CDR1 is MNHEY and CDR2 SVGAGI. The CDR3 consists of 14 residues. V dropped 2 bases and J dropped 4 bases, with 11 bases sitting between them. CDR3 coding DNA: TGTGCCAGCAGTTACGCCGGTGGAGTAGAGACCCAGTACTTC. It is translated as CASSYAGGVETQYF.

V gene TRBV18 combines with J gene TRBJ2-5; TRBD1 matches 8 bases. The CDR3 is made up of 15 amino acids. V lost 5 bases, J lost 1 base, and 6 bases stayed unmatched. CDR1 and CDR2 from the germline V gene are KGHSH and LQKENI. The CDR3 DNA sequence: TGTGCCAGCTCATCACAACAGGGGGGCCAAGAGACCCAGTACTTC. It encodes CASSSQQGGQETQYF.

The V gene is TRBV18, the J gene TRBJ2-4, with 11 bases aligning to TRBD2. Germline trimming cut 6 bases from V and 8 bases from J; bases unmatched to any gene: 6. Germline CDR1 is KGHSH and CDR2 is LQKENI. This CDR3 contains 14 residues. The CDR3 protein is CASSPGTSGDIQYF. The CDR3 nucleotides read TGTGCCAGCTCGCCCGGGACTAGCGGCGACATTCAGTACTTC.

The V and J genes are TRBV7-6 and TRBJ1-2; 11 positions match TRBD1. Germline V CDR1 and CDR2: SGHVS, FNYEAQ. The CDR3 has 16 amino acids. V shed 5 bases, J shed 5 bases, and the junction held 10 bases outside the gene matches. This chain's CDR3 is CASSPGQGALPYGYTF. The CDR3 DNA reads TGTGCCAGCAGCCCTGGACAGGGGGCTCTCCCATATGGCTACACCTTC.

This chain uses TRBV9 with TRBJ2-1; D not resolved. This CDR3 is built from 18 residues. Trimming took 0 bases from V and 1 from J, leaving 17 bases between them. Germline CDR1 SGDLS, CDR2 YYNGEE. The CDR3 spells CASSVVSWQRLSYNEQFF. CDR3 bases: TGTGCCAGCAGCGTAGTTTCTTGGCAACGGTTGTCCTACAATGAGCAGTTCTTC.

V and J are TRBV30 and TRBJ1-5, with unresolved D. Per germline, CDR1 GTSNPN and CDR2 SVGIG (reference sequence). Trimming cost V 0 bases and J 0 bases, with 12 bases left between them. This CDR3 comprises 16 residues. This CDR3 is CAWSVPGLLSNQPQHF. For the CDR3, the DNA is TGTGCCTGGAGTGTACCAGGATTACTTAGCAATCAGCCCCAGCATTTT. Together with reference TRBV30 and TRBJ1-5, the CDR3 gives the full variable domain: SQTIHQWPATLVQPVGSPLSLECTVEGTSNPNLYWYRQAAGRGLQLLFYSVGIGQISSEVPQNLSASRPQDRQFILSSKKLLLSDSGFYLCAWSVPGLLSNQPQHFGDGTRLSIL.

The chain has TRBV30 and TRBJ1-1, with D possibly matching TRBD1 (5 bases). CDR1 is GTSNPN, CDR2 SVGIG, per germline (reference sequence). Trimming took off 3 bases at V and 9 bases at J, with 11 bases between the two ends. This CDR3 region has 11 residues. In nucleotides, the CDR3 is TGTGCCTGGAGGGTTGAGGGGAAAGCTTTCTTT. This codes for CAWRVEGKAFF.

The CDR3 loop is CASSLGGRGGAQTDTQYF. The CDR3 DNA follows: TGTGCCAGCAGCTTGGGAGGTCGCGGGGGAGCACAAACAGATACGCAGTATTTT. This sequence joins TRBV5-4 and TRBJ2-3; 7 nucleotides line up with TRBD2. CDR1 is SGHNT and CDR2 is YYREEE in the germline V gene (reference sequence). The CDR3 is 18 amino acids. V trimming: 0 bases; J trimming: 3 bases; junction bases outside the gene matches: 13. Full variable domain (missing parts from reference TRBV5-4 and TRBJ2-3): ETGVTQSPTHLIKTRGQQVTLRCSSQSGHNTVSWYQQALGQGPQFIFQYYREEENGRGNFPPRFSGLQFPNYSSELNVNALELDDSALYLCASSLGGRGGAQTDTQYFGPGTRLTVL.

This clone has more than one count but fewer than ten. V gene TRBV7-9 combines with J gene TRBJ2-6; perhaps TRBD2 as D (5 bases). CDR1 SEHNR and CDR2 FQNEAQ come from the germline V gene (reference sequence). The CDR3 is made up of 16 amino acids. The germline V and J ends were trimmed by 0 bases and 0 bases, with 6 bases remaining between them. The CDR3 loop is CASSLAGSSGANVLTF. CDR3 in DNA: TGTGCCAGCAGCTTAGCAGGGAGCTCTGGGGCCAACGTCCTGACTTTC.

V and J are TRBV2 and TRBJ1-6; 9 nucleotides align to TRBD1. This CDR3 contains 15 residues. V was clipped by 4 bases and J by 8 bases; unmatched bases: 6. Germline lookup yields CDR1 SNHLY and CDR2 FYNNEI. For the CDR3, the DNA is TGTGCCAGCAGTGGCCCACAGGGGGCTGATTCACCCCTCCACTTT. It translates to CASSGPQGADSPLHF.

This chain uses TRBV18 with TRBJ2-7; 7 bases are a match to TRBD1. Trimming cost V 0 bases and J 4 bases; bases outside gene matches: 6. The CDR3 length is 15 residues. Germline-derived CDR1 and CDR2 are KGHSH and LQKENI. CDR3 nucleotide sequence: TGTGCCAGCTCACCACCGGGGGACAGAAGTTACGAGCAGTACTTC. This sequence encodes CASSPPGDRSYEQYF.

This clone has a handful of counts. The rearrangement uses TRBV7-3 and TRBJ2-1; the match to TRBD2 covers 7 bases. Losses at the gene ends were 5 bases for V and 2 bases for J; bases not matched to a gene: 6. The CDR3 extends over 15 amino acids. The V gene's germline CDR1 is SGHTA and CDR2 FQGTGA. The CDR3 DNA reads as TGTGCCAGCAGCCCGACTAGCACGACCTACAATGAGCAGTTCTTC. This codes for CASSPTSTTYNEQFF.

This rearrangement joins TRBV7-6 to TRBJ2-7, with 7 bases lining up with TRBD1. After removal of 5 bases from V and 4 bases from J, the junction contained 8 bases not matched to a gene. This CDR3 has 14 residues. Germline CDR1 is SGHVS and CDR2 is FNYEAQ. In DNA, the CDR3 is TGTGCCAGCAGCCAACAACCACAGGGGTACGAGCAGTACTTC. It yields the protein CASSQQPQGYEQYF.

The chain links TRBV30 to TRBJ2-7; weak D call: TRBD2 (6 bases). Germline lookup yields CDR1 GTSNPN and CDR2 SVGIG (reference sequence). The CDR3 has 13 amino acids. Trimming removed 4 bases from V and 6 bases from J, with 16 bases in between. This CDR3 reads CAWTAGTWGEQYF. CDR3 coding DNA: TGTGCCTGGACCGCCGGGACTTGGGGCGAGCAGTACTTC.

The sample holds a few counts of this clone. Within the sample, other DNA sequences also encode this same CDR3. The CDR3 sequence: CSVVGQPNTEAFF. CDR3 DNA sequence: TGCAGCGTTGTGGGACAGCCGAACACTGAAGCTTTCTTT. The J gene is TRBJ1-1, the V gene TRBV29-1, with 7 bases matching TRBD1. Looked up from germline, CDR1 is SQVTM and CDR2 is ANQGSEA. After removal of 4 bases from V and 1 base from J, the junction contained 3 bases not matched to a gene. The length of the CDR3 is 13 residues. Using reference TRBV29-1 and TRBJ1-1 for the parts outside the CDR3, the full variable domain is SAVISQKPSRDICQRGTSLTIQCQVDSQVTMMFWYRQQPGQSLTLIATANQGSEATYESGFVIDKFPISRPNLTFSTLTVSNMSPEDSSIYLCSVVGQPNTEAFFGQGTRLTVV.

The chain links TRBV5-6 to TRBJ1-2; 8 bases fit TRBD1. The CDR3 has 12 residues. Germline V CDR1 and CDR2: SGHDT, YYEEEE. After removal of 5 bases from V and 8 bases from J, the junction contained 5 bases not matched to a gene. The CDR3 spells CASRQTGEGYTF. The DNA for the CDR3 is TGTGCCAGCAGACAGACAGGGGAGGGCTACACCTTC.

The CDR3 nucleotides are TGTGCCAGCAGCTTAGAGGCGGGTATGGATTCACCCCTCCACTTT. This encodes CASSLEAGMDSPLHF. The chain links TRBV11-3 to TRBJ1-6; D is unclear. Trimming shortened V by 0 bases and J by 8 bases, and 11 bases separated the two germline ends. Germline values: CDR1 SGHNT, CDR2 YENEEA. The CDR3 covers 15 residues. The variable domain in full, with the rest retrieved from reference TRBV11-3 and TRBJ1-6, is EAGVVQSPRYKIIEKKQPVAFWCNPISGHNTLYWYLQNLGQGPELLIRYENEEAVDDSQLPKDRFSAERLKGVDSTLKIQPAELGDSAVYLCASSLEAGMDSPLHFGNGTRLTVT.

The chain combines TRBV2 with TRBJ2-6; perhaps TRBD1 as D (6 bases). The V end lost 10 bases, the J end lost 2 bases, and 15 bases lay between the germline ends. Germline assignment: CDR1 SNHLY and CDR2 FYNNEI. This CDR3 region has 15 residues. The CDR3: CATQQGSAGANVLTF. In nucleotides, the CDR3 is TGTGCCACACAACAGGGTAGCGCTGGGGCCAACGTCCTGACTTTC.

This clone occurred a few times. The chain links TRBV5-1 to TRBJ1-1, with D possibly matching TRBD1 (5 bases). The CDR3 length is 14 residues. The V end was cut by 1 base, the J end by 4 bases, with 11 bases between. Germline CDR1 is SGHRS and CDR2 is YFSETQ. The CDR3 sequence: CASSLQGEGTEAFF. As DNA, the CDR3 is TGCGCCAGCAGCTTGCAGGGAGAAGGCACTGAAGCTTTCTTT.

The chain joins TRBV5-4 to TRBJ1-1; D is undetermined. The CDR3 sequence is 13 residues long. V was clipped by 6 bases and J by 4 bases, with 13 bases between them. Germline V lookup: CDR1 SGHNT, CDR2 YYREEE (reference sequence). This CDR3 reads CASTLSSGTEAFF. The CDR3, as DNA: TGTGCCAGCACCCTTTCAAGTGGCACTGAAGCTTTCTTT.

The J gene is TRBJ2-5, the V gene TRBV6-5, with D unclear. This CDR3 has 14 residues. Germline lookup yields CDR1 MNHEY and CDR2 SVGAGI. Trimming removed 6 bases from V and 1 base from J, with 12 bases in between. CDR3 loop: CASRSGNLQETQYF. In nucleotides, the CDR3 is TGTGCCAGCAGATCCGGCAACCTCCAAGAGACCCAGTACTTC.

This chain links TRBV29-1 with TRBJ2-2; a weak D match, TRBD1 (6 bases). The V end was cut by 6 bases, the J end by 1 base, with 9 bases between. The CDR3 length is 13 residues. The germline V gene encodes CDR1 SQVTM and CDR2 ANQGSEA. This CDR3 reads CSVGQKNTGELFF. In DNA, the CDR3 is TGCAGCGTCGGACAGAAGAACACCGGGGAGCTGTTTTTT.

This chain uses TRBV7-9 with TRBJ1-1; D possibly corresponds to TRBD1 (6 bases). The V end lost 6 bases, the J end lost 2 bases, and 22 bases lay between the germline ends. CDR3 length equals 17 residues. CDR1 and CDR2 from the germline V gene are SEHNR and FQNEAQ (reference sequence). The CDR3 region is CASSSGTRDVLNTEAFF. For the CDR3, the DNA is TGTGCCAGCAGTTCCGGGACAAGGGACGTTCTTAACACTGAAGCTTTCTTT.

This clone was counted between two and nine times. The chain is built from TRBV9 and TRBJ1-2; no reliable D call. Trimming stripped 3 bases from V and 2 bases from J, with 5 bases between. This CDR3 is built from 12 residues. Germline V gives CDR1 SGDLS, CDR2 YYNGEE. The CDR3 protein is CASSDGNYGYTF. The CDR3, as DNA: TGTGCCAGCAGCGACGGAAACTATGGCTACACCTTC.

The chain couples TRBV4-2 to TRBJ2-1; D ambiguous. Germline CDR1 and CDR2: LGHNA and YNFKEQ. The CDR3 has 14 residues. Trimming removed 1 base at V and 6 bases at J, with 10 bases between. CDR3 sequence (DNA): TGTGCCAGCAGCCAAGGAGTCTCCCTCAATGAGCAGTTCTTC. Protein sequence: CASSQGVSLNEQFF.

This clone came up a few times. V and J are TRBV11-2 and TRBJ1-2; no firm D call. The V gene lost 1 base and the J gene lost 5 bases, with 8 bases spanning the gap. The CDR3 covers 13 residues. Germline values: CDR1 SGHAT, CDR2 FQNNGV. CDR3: CASSLGSDYGYTF. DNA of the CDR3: TGTGCCAGCAGCTTAGGTTCGGATTATGGCTACACCTTC.